The clone carrying this TCR beta chain has only a few counts. Produced via immunoSEQ multiplex PCR; TCRdb's table is partial and in-frame only. Among about 40,000 clones listed, 92% were seen once. Germline V gene lookup returns CDR1 SEHNR and CDR2 FQNEAQ (reference sequence). CDR3 length: 14 amino acids. V was trimmed by 3 bases and J by 8 bases, leaving 14 bases between them. The sample belongs to a study of OX40 agonist ivuxolimab in advanced cancers. V is TRBV7-9 and J is TRBJ2-1; D might be TRBD1 (5 bases). The sequencing here drew on CD4+ or CD8+ T cells sorted from blood, taken in a trial of the OX40 agonist ivuxolimab. The TCR originated in an adult with an advanced solid tumor such as melanoma, head and neck, liver or kidney cancer. The DNA of the CDR3 is TGTGCCAGCAGCTTCAGGGATTCCCGGGATGAGCAGTTCTTC. Amino acid sequence: CASSFRDSRDEQFF.